This T cell receptor beta chain was obtained from a study of shared clonotypes between healthy human individuals. Per the germline V gene, CDR1 is MDHEN and CDR2 is SYDVKM. V shed 6 bases, J shed 7 bases, and the junction held 19 bases outside the gene matches. CDR3 length equals 18 residues. The assay was run at deep level. The protocol was immunoSEQ multiplex PCR, while the TCRdb copy is restricted to in-frame clones and leaves out a portion. There are some 2.4 million clones in the sample; under 95% occur only once, and 0.36% lies in the top ten. The genes are TRBV28 and TRBJ2-5; 11 nucleotides match TRBD2. The specimen was naive CD4+ T cells from PBMCs. Described subset: CD45RA+ positively selected. This clonotype was obtained from a man younger than 35 in good health. Some clones in this sample may be carry-over from other donors' samples. The CDR3 is CASSIAQGGLAAEGTQYF. The CDR3, as DNA: TGTGCCAGCAGCATAGCCCAGGGGGGACTAGCGGCCGAGGGGACCCAGTACTTC. The full variable domain, in which reference TRBV28 and TRBJ2-5 provide the parts outside the CDR3, is DVKVTQSSRYLVKRTGEKVFLECVQDMDHENMFWYRQDPGLGLRLIYFSYDVKMKEKGDIPEGYSVSREKKERFSLILESASTNQTSMYLCASSIAQGGLAAEGTQYFGPGTRLLVL.